This T cell receptor (beta chain) is drawn from a study of beta chain features in type 1 diabetes. Study in general: Across every sample, roughly 100 million sorted cells were examined in total. Study conclusions and caveats: For type 1 diabetes patients, VDJ junctions showed fewer insertions and more deletions. PCR might show a preference for shorter templates, equally across patients and controls. TCRB CDR3s from Type 1 diabetes patients were moderately but significantly shorter in all four CD4+ subsets.

The single heparinised draw taken from each donor contained about 100 mL of blood on average. The sequenced template was cDNA made from the entire isolated RNA. Using immunoSEQ multiplex PCR, the repertoire was profiled, and TCRdb retains in-frame clones only, with some absent. In the table there are 120,000 or so clones, roughly 17% of which are singletons. As regards this clone: The antigen is unknown. This specimen includes other DNA sequences encoding the same CDR3.

The length of the CDR3 is 14 residues. CDR1 MNHEY and CDR2 SMNVEV come from the germline V gene (reference sequence). The germline V and J ends were trimmed by 3 bases and 1 base, with 7 bases remaining between them. Sequencing used central memory CD4+ T cells from blood. The rearrangement uses TRBV27 and TRBJ1-5; the D is unclear. The source is a man younger than 35 with type 1 diabetes. The CDR3 DNA reads TGTGCCAGCAGTTTTAGGAGGAGCAATCAGCCCCAGCATTTT. Amino acid sequence: CASSFRRSNQPQHF.